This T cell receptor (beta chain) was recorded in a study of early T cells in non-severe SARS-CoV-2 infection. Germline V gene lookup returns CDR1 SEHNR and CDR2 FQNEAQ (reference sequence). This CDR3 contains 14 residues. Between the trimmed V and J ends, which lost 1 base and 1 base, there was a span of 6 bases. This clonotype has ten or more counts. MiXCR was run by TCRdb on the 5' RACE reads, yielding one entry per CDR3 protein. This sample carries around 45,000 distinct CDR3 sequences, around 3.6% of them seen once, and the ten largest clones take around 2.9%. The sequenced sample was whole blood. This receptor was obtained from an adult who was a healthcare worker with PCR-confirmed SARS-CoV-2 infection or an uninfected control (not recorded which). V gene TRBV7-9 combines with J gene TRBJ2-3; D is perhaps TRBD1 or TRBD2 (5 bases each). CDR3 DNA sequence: TGTGCCAGCAGCTTAGGGGACCGCACAGATACGCAGTATTTT. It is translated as CASSLGDRTDTQYF.